This T cell receptor beta chain was identified in a study of T cell repertoires in cytomegalovirus infection. V was shortened by 8 bases and J by 4 bases, with 12 bases between the two germline ends. CDR1 is KGHSH, CDR2 LQKENI, per germline. The CDR3 runs 13 residues. This clonotype was picked up many times. TCRdb recomputed calls from the reads with MiXCR, one row per CDR3 protein. The sample records around 320,000 distinct CDR3 sequences, around a tenth being singletons. This chain links TRBV18 with TRBJ1-5, with D tentatively TRBD1 (5 bases). The TCR comes from a human donor in good health (CMV status not recorded). Some clones in this sample may be carry-over from other donors' samples. Sequencing was carried out using PBMCs. This CDR3 is CASAGGGNQPQHF. The CDR3 DNA reads as TGTGCCAGCGCTGGTGGGGGTAATCAGCCCCAGCATTTT.